This TCR beta chain appears in the sequencing data of a study of T cell responses to AZD1222 COVID-19 vaccine. Profiled with immunoSEQ multiplex PCR; TCRdb holds only in-frame clones, not every one. The sample has about 120,000 clones, 85% to 95% seen once. CDR1 is SNHLY and CDR2 is FYNNEI in the germline V gene. With 0 bases removed from V and 5 bases from J, the gap between germline ends came to 13 bases. The CDR3 sequence is 15 residues long. In the case of this clone: As yet, its antigen is unknown.

Study-wide findings and caveats: Rises in breadth and depth of Spike-specific TCRs came after two AZD1222 doses. Repertoires were obtained only post-peak T cell response.

The sample was peripheral blood, taken on day 0 of AZD1222 vaccination. This TCR was recovered from an adult in good health. The chain recombines TRBV2 with TRBJ1-2; tentatively, D is TRBD1 (5 bases). The CDR3 loop reads CASSEAGAVLYGYTF. The DNA of the CDR3 is TGTGCCAGCAGTGAAGCCGGGGCCGTCCTATATGGCTACACCTTC.